This TCR beta chain comes out of a study of blood T cell repertoires in COVID-19. Sequencing was performed with immunoSEQ multiplex PCR; in TCRdb, only in-frame clones are kept and a portion is missing. The repertoire holds roughly 290,000 clones, with 70% to 90% as singletons. Donors of Cohort 3 who recovered were those that had two negative PCRs, clearance, or symptom resolution. CDR3 length: 21 amino acids. Deletions cut 6 bases from V and 4 bases from J, with 36 bases between. From germline, CDR1 is ENHRY and CDR2 SYGVKD. The chain has TRBV10-3 and TRBJ2-5; a weak D match, TRBD1 (6 bases). Sequences were obtained from PBMCs or T cells enriched from blood (not recorded which). The receptor's source is a man in his thirties or forties who had recovered from COVID-19. The CDR3 loop reads CAISLQNPSTGTVFRRETQYF. CDR3 nucleotide sequence: TGTGCCATCAGCCTACAAAACCCCTCCACAGGGACGGTTTTTCGGAGAGAGACCCAGTACTTC.